This T cell receptor beta chain was observed in a study of vaccination and CD4 T cells after COVID-19. Study context: With a range of 35 to 161, the median interval from diagnosis to drawing post-COVID samples was about 100 days.

CDR1 is MNHEY, CDR2 SVGEGT, per germline. The CDR3 totals 15 residues. V was pared by 4 bases and J by 5 bases, with 17 bases between. This clonotype was seen only a few times. What it binds is unknown. Once obtained from cultured CD4+ T cells, the DNA was sequenced using the Oncomine TCR Beta short-read assay. TCRdb independently ran MiXCR on the PCR reads; one entry per CDR3 protein. The sample holds more than 20,000 distinct CDR3 sequences, roughly 42% seen once. Treatment described: approximately 9-day PBMC culture with coronavirus spike peptide pools or control peptides (ViraFEST assay). Peptide pools at about 9 ug/ml stimulated roughly 1.9 million PBMCs per well with 10 IU/ml IL-2.

The source of this sequence is a human donor who had recovered from COVID-19. Sequenced: CD4+ T cells from blood, cultured in vitro. This sequence joins TRBV6-2 or TRBV6-3 and TRBJ2-5; D might be TRBD2 (6 bases). The CDR3 sequence: CASSSRAGPPETQYF. CDR3 nucleotide sequence: TGTGCCAGCAGTTCCAGAGCGGGCCCCCCGGAGACCCAGTACTTC.